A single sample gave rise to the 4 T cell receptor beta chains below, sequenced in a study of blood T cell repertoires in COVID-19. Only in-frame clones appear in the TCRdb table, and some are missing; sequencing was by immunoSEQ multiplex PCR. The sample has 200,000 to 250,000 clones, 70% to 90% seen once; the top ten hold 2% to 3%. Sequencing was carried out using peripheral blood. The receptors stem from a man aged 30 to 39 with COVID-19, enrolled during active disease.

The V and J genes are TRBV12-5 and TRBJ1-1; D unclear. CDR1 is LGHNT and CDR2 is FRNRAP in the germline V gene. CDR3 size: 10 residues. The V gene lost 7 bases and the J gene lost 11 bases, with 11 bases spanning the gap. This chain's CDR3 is CASVSAVAFF. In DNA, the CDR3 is TGTGCTAGTGTTTCCGCGGTTGCTTTCTTT.

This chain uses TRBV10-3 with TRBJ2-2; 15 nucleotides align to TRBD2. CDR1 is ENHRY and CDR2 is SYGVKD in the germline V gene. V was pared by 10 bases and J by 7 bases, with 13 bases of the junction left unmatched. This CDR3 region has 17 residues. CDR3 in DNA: TGTGCCACCACCCGGACTAGCGGGGGGGCTATTAACGGGGAGCTGTTTTTT. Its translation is CATTRTSGGAINGELFF.

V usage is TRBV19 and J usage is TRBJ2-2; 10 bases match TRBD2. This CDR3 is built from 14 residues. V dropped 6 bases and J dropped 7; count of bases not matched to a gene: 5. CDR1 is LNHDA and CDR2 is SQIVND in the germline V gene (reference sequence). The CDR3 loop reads CASSPSGSSGELFF. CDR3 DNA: TGTGCCAGTAGCCCTAGCGGGAGCAGCGGGGAGCTGTTTTTT.

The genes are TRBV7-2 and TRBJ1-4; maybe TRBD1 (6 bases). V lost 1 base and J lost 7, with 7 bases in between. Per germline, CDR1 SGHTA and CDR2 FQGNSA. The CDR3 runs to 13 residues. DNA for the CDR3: TGTGCCAGCAGCTTAGACAGGGCTGAAAAACTGTTTTTT. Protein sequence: CASSLDRAEKLFF.